One and the same sample provided the 32 T cell receptor beta chains below, sequenced in a study of cytotoxic CD8 clonotypes in ibrutinib-treated CLL. Libraries were prepared by immunoSEQ multiplex PCR; TCRdb keeps only in-frame clonotypes and omits some of them. The sample yields tens of thousands of clones, 49% seen once. The material sequenced was PBMCs, taken before ibrutinib treatment. The receptors were sampled from a human donor with chronic lymphocytic leukemia.

This chain uses TRBV4-2 with TRBJ2-2; D unclear. CDR1 is LGHNA, CDR2 YNFKEQ, per germline. Trimming took 0 bases from V and 1 from J, leaving 6 bases between them. The CDR3 is made up of 15 amino acids. The CDR3 coding sequence is TGTGCCAGCAGCCAAGAAGACAAGAACACCGGGGAGCTGTTTTTT. Encoded protein: CASSQEDKNTGELFF.

This clone has a single count. V and J are TRBV10-3 and TRBJ2-3; the match to TRBD2 covers 15 bases. Germline values: CDR1 ENHRY, CDR2 SYGVKD. Germline trimming cut 10 bases from V and 5 bases from J; bases unmatched to any gene: 13. The CDR3 covers 17 residues. CDR3 amino acids: CATTLGLAGGPGDTQYF. In nucleotides, the CDR3 is TGTGCCACCACCCTAGGACTAGCGGGGGGGCCAGGAGATACGCAGTATTTT.

The gene calls are TRBV29-1 and TRBJ2-1, with TRBD1 matching 9 bases. After removal of 5 bases from V and 6 bases from J, the junction contained 14 bases not matched to a gene. This CDR3 is 16 amino acids long. The germline CDR1 and CDR2 sequences are SQVTM and ANQGSEA. In DNA form, the CDR3 reads TGCAGCGTTACCGGGACAGGGAGTTCGCTTTTCAATGAGCAGTTCTTC. Protein sequence: CSVTGTGSSLFNEQFF.

This clone was counted only a few times. One end of the junction varies from germline; a read error may be responsible. The J gene is TRBJ2-2, the V gene TRBV6-4, with no clear D. The length of the CDR3 is 14 residues. Germline assignment: CDR1 MRHNA and CDR2 SNTAGT. CDR3 loop: CASSYSRATGELFF. DNA for the CDR3: TGTGCCAGCAGTTACTCAAGAGCCACCGGGGAGCTGTTTTTT.

A few counts support this clone. This sequence joins TRBV9 and TRBJ1-1, with a tentative D call TRBD1 (5 bases). The length of the CDR3 is 18 residues. Per the germline V gene, CDR1 is SGDLS and CDR2 is YYNGEE. V lost 3 bases to trimming and J lost 1 base, with 22 bases between them. The CDR3 reads CASSGGVKEQVGNTEAFF. CDR3 DNA sequence: TGTGCCAGCAGCGGAGGAGTAAAGGAACAGGTAGGGAACACTGAAGCTTTCTTT.

The chain combines TRBV5-6 with TRBJ2-5; TRBD2 is a possible D gene (6 bases). Germline V gives CDR1 SGHDT, CDR2 YYEEEE. There are 14 residues in the CDR3. V shed 2 bases and J shed 2 bases, with 10 bases lying between them. CDR3 loop: CASSFAGTQETQYF. CDR3 DNA sequence: TGTGCCAGCAGCTTCGCGGGAACGCAAGAGACCCAGTACTTC.

This clone was seen a single time. The CDR3 coding sequence is TGTGCCAGCAGCTTAGATTCGGGCGACGAGCAGTACTTC. Its translation: CASSLDSGDEQYF. The rearrangement joins TRBV11-2 to TRBJ2-7; no clear D gene. The V gene's germline CDR1 is SGHAT and CDR2 FQNNGV. V was cut by 0 bases and J by 5 bases, with 8 bases left in between. The CDR3 is 13 residues long.

This clone has more than one count but fewer than ten. V is TRBV30 and J is TRBJ1-1; D unresolved. Germline CDR1 GTSNPN, CDR2 SVGIG (reference sequence). The CDR3 runs 13 residues. V was pared by 5 bases and J by 1 base, with 11 bases between. The CDR3 coding sequence is TGTGCCTGGCACAGAGCTCGGAACACTGAAGCTTTCTTT. As protein: CAWHRARNTEAFF.

The chain employs TRBV9 and TRBJ2-7, with TRBD1 identical over 10 bases. Gene TRBJ2-1 matches the end of the DNA better, so the J call may be wrong. The CDR3 spans 20 residues. Germline CDR1 SGDLS, CDR2 YYNGEE. The CDR3 is CASSGPRQGAALSSYNEQFF. The CDR3 nucleotides are TGTGCCAGCAGCGGACCTCGACAGGGGGCGGCCCTCAGCTCCTACAATGAGCAGTTCTTC.

The V and J genes are TRBV29-1 and TRBJ2-7, with D hard to call. CDR3 length: 13 residues. Germline V gene lookup returns CDR1 SQVTM and CDR2 ANQGSEA. Trimming cost V 1 base and J 3 bases, with 10 bases left between them. The CDR3 DNA follows: TGCAGCGTTGAAGCTGAGGATTACTACGAGCAGTACTTC. Its translation is CSVEAEDYYEQYF.

The chain is built from TRBV5-1 and TRBJ1-1; D is possibly TRBD1 (6 bases). The V end was cut by 4 bases, the J end by 0 bases, with 10 bases between. The length of the CDR3 is 14 residues. Per germline, CDR1 SGHRS and CDR2 YFSETQ. The CDR3 DNA sequence: TGCGCCAGCAGCCCCGGGACATTGAACACTGAAGCTTTCTTT. Translating gives CASSPGTLNTEAFF.

V gene TRBV10-3 combines with J gene TRBJ2-7; perhaps D is TRBD1 or TRBD2 (5 bases each). CDR3 size: 17 residues. Germline CDR1 ENHRY, CDR2 SYGVKD. V dropped 5 bases and J dropped 0 bases, with 20 bases sitting between them. DNA for the CDR3: TGTGCCATCAGTCCCGGGACCGCGCAGACGATCTCCTACGAGCAGTACTTC. Translated: CAISPGTAQTISYEQYF.

This clone has a handful of counts. The J gene is TRBJ2-7, the V gene TRBV2, with TRBD1 as a possible D gene (6 bases). CDR1 is SNHLY, CDR2 FYNNEI, per germline. The CDR3 length is 17 residues. V was pared by 7 bases and J by 3 bases, with 25 bases between. The CDR3 region has the DNA TGTGCCAGCACCGACACATTCGACAGGCTCGGAGTCTACGAGCAGTACTTC. Translation: CASTDTFDRLGVYEQYF.

This chain connects TRBV5-6 to TRBJ2-2, with D maybe TRBD2 (5 bases). CDR1 and CDR2 (germline): SGHDT, YYEEEE. The V and J ends lost 2 bases and 7 bases respectively, with 9 bases between them. The CDR3 extends over 13 amino acids. The CDR3 loop is CASSFSAVGELFF. In nucleotides, the CDR3 is TGTGCCAGCAGCTTTAGCGCCGTCGGGGAGCTGTTTTTT.

The chain uses TRBV7-9 and TRBJ2-5; tentatively, D is TRBD1 or TRBD2 (5 bases each). The germline gives CDR1 SEHNR, CDR2 FQNEAQ (reference sequence). V lost 5 bases, J lost 4 bases, and 20 bases lay in between. This CDR3 contains 16 residues. CDR3 region: CASSPLDLTATETQYF. DNA of the CDR3: TGTGCCAGCAGCCCACTAGACCTGACAGCAACAGAGACCCAGTACTTC.

The chain uses TRBV19 and TRBJ2-7; 8 nucleotides align to TRBD1. Unmatched junction bases numbered 4, after V lost 5 bases and J lost 1 base. Germline CDR1 LNHDA, CDR2 SQIVND (reference sequence). There are 14 residues in the CDR3. Here the CDR3 DNA reads TGTGCCAGTAGTTCGGGACAGGTATCCTACGAGCAGTACTTC. This encodes CASSSGQVSYEQYF.

The chain employs TRBV27 and TRBJ1-4, with TRBD1 matching 7 bases. CDR1 MNHEY and CDR2 SMNVEV come from the germline V gene (reference sequence). Unmatched junction bases numbered 5, after V lost 4 bases and J lost 3 bases. The CDR3 is 15 amino acids. DNA for the CDR3: TGTGCCAGCAGTTCACAGGGGTTTTCTAATGAAAAACTGTTTTTT. It yields the protein CASSSQGFSNEKLFF. The variable domain in full, completed from reference TRBV27 and TRBJ1-4, reads EAQVTQNPRYLITVTGKKLTVTCSQNMNHEYMSWYRQDPGLGLRQIYYSMNVEVTDKGDVPEGYKVSRKEKRNFPLILESPSPNQTSLYFCASSSQGFSNEKLFFGSGTQLSVL.

The V and J genes are TRBV28 and TRBJ2-1; 7 bases line up with TRBD2. CDR3 length: 14 residues. V gave up 10 bases and J gave up 2 bases; unmatched junction bases: 8. Germline lookup yields CDR1 MDHEN and CDR2 SYDVKM. The CDR3 loop reads CATKGGYPYNEQFF. The DNA of the CDR3 is TGTGCCACCAAGGGAGGGTATCCCTACAATGAGCAGTTCTTC.

The rearrangement links TRBV12-5 to TRBJ2-5, with D maybe TRBD1 (5 bases). The CDR3 extends over 14 amino acids. Trimming left V 5 bases short and J 0 bases short, with 10 bases between. The germline gives CDR1 LGHNT, CDR2 FRNRAP. CDR3 sequence: CASGRAGNQETQYF. The CDR3 region has the DNA TGTGCTAGTGGTAGAGCAGGGAACCAAGAGACCCAGTACTTC.

This chain uses TRBV11-3 with TRBJ2-7, with 8 bases that match TRBD1. The CDR3 has 15 amino acids. From germline, CDR1 is SGHNT and CDR2 YENEEA. V was clipped by 3 bases and J by 3 bases; unmatched bases: 7. The CDR3 region has the DNA TGTGCCAGCAGCTTTAACCATGGACAGGGCTACGAGCAGTACTTC. Its protein is CASSFNHGQGYEQYF.

The CDR3 DNA reads TGTGCCAGTAGTACCCAGGGGGGGTCGGGGAACACCGGGGAGCTGTTTTTT. The encoded protein is CASSTQGGSGNTGELFF. The genes are TRBV19 and TRBJ2-2; D possibly uses TRBD1 or TRBD2 (7 bases each). The CDR3 runs to 17 residues. In germline, CDR1 is LNHDA, CDR2 SQIVND (reference sequence). V dropped 4 bases and J dropped 1 base, with 16 bases sitting between them. The full variable domain, rest sourced from reference TRBV19 and TRBJ2-2, is DGGITQSPKYLFRKEGQNVTLSCEQNLNHDAMYWYRQDPGQGLRLIYYSQIVNDFQKGDIAEGYSVSREKKESFPLTVTSAQKNPTAFYLCASSTQGGSGNTGELFFGEGSRLTVL.

On this clone: One end of the junction fails to match germline, which may point to a read error. The J gene is TRBJ2-1, the V gene TRBV2; D is undetermined. CDR1 and CDR2 from the germline V gene are SNHLY and FYNNEI. The CDR3 spans 14 residues. The DNA for the CDR3 is TGTGCCAGCAGTGAGACGGCTGCAGTTCGGTCACCTCTCTTC. Residues: CASSETAAVRSPLF.

The rearrangement uses TRBV7-8 and TRBJ1-3, with a weak D call TRBD1 (5 bases). Germline CDR1 is SGHVS and CDR2 is FQNEAQ. CDR3 length: 15 amino acids. The V gene lost 4 bases and the J gene lost 3 bases, with 13 bases spanning the gap. CDR3: CASSSPPQGGNTIYF. CDR3 nucleotide sequence: TGTGCCAGCAGCTCCCCCCCGCAGGGTGGAAACACCATATATTTT.

The chain has TRBV6-5 and TRBJ2-2; 10 bases fit TRBD2. Per germline, CDR1 MNHEY and CDR2 SVGAGI. The CDR3 is 16 residues long. Trimming at V came to 4 bases and at J to 4 bases, leaving 6 bases not matched to a gene. The CDR3 loop is CASSSGLAVFTGELFF. The CDR3 DNA reads TGTGCCAGCAGTTCAGGACTAGCGGTTTTCACCGGGGAGCTGTTTTTT.

The chain has TRBV5-1 and TRBJ2-2; 8 bases match TRBD1. The J segment lost 6 bases and the V segment lost 5 bases, leaving 9 bases of the junction unmatched. The germline V gene encodes CDR1 SGHRS and CDR2 YFSETQ. The CDR3 covers 15 residues. CDR3: CASRPPGQAAGELFF. The CDR3 DNA reads as TGCGCCAGCAGACCCCCGGGACAGGCAGCCGGGGAGCTGTTTTTT.

This clone was recorded once. CDR3 sequence (DNA): TGTGCCAGCAGCGTAGCTGTGAGTGGTGAAGCTTTCTTT. Residues: CASSVAVSGEAFF. The chain joins TRBV9 to TRBJ1-1; D remains ambiguous. The CDR3 totals 13 residues. The ends were cut back, 0 bases at V and 7 bases at J, with 10 bases in the middle. Germline loops: CDR1 SGDLS, CDR2 YYNGEE.

V and J are TRBV5-1 and TRBJ2-5, with D possibly TRBD1 on 6 matching bases. Germline V CDR1 and CDR2: SGHRS, YFSETQ. The CDR3 length is 11 residues. Deletions cut 4 bases from V and 5 bases from J, with 6 bases between. CDR3 DNA: TGCGCCAGCAGCACAGGGGAGACCCAGTACTTC. Encoded protein: CASSTGETQYF.

The rearrangement uses TRBV5-1 and TRBJ2-5, with 10 nucleotides matching TRBD2. The trim removed 3 bases at V and 1 base at J, leaving 12 bases unmatched. Per the germline V gene, CDR1 is SGHRS and CDR2 is YFSETQ. This CDR3 comprises 18 residues. The CDR3 coding sequence is TGCGCCAGCAGCTCTGACCTTAGCGGGGGGCTACGCCAAGAGACCCAGTACTTC. Protein sequence: CASSSDLSGGLRQETQYF.

This clone has more than one count but fewer than ten. The chain couples TRBV6-1 to TRBJ2-7, with TRBD1 identical over 9 bases. Trimming at V came to 6 bases and at J to 3 bases, leaving 9 bases not matched to a gene. The V gene's germline CDR1 is MNHNS and CDR2 SASEGT. The CDR3 totals 15 residues. The CDR3 DNA reads TGTGCCAGCAGGACAGGGGGGAGGGGTCTCTACGAGCAGTACTTC. It yields the protein CASRTGGRGLYEQYF.

This clone turned up a few times. The chain uses TRBV5-1 and TRBJ2-7, with 7 nucleotides matching TRBD1. The CDR3 has 15 residues. V lost 6 bases to trimming and J lost 5 bases; unmatched junction nucleotides: 14. The V gene's germline CDR1 is SGHRS and CDR2 YFSETQ. In DNA form, the CDR3 reads TGCGCCAGCACCGACTTACAGGGGAGAGGGCACGAGCAGTACTTC. It translates to CASTDLQGRGHEQYF. Full variable domain (missing parts from reference TRBV5-1 and TRBJ2-7): KAGVTQTPRYLIKTRGQQVTLSCSPISGHRSVSWYQQTPGQGLQFLFEYFSETQRNKGNFPGRFSGRQFSNSRSEMNVSTLELGDSALYLCASTDLQGRGHEQYFGPGTRLTVT.

This clone turned up a few times. The V and J genes are TRBV11-2 and TRBJ2-3, with 11 bases lining up with TRBD1. CDR1 is SGHAT, CDR2 FQNNGV, per germline. J lost 5 bases, V lost 4 bases, and 5 bases had no gene match. The CDR3 is 15 amino acids. The chain's CDR3 is CASSSGTGGLDTQYF. The DNA for the CDR3 is TGTGCCAGCAGCTCCGGGACAGGGGGTTTAGATACGCAGTATTTT.

This clone appeared a single time. This rearrangement joins TRBV6-1 to TRBJ2-1; possibly TRBD2 for D (6 bases). Trimming left V 4 bases short and J 0 bases short, with 10 bases between. CDR1 is MNHNS and CDR2 is SASEGT in the germline V gene. The CDR3 extends over 15 amino acids. This chain's CDR3 is CASSAHGGSYNEQFF. CDR3 sequence (DNA): TGTGCCAGCAGTGCCCACGGGGGCTCCTACAATGAGCAGTTCTTC.